The T cell receptor beta chain under discussion was sequenced for a study of cytomegalovirus exposure and HLA in healthy donors. Trimming shortened V by 3 bases and J by 9 bases, and 18 bases separated the two germline ends. Germline loops: CDR1 MRHNA, CDR2 SNTAGT. This CDR3 has 15 amino acids. The PCR used 60 Vbeta and 13 Jbeta primers. Sequencing was performed with immunoSEQ multiplex PCR; in TCRdb, only in-frame clones are kept and a portion is missing. Of more than 120,000 clones detected, around 75% appear once; the ten largest clones hold approximately 2.9%. This TCR derives from a woman in her twenties or thirties in good health and CMV-seronegative. The V call is TRBV6-4, the J call TRBJ2-1; D not certain. The sequenced sample was PBMCs. The CDR3 sequence is CASSEAPSPSGEQFF. The CDR3 DNA is TGTGCCAGCAGTGAAGCCCCCAGCCCTAGTGGTGAGCAGTTCTTC.